These T cell receptor beta chains were read from a single sample in a study of T cells in Graves' hyperthyroidism and ophthalmopathy. TCRdb reanalysed the multiplex PCR reads using MiXCR and keeps one entry per CDR3 protein. The profile shows 370,000 or so distinct CDR3 sequences, about 13% of them singletons. Sequenced: blood. These TCRs come from a man aged 30 to 45 with Graves' hyperthyroidism that later progressed to Graves' ophthalmopathy. CDR3s include the opening cysteine and the closing phenylalanine or tryptophan.

cdr3_aa: CSASAGINTGELFF; v_call: TRBV20-1; j_call: TRBJ2-2
cdr3_aa: CASRPGQGADGYTF; v_call: TRBV6-1; j_call: TRBJ1-2
cdr3_aa: CASSQIWGGRVSETQYF; v_call: TRBV4-1; j_call: TRBJ2-5
cdr3_aa: CASSLGGWDEKLFF; v_call: TRBV5-6; j_call: TRBJ1-4
cdr3_aa: CASSTTPRPQGEQYF; v_call: TRBV5-5; j_call: TRBJ2-7
cdr3_aa: CASSQDRTTSREQFF; v_call: TRBV4-2; j_call: TRBJ2-1
cdr3_aa: CASSRLGGVNNEQFF; v_call: TRBV11-2; j_call: TRBJ2-1
cdr3_aa: CASRLGQTYEQYF; v_call: TRBV6-1; j_call: TRBJ2-7
cdr3_aa: CASTLDPGGGLFF; v_call: TRBV2; j_call: TRBJ1-4
cdr3_aa: CASSLSRGITGELFF; v_call: TRBV13; j_call: TRBJ2-2
cdr3_aa: CASSYSPGSTGELFF; v_call: TRBV6-1; j_call: TRBJ2-2
cdr3_aa: CASSLTVFGTEAFF; v_call: TRBV7-2; j_call: TRBJ1-1
cdr3_aa: CASGGQGANGYTF; v_call: TRBV9; j_call: TRBJ1-2
cdr3_aa: CASSYERDRGNTGELFF; v_call: TRBV6-5; j_call: TRBJ2-2
cdr3_aa: CASSPFGGYQPQHF; v_call: TRBV28; j_call: TRBJ1-5
cdr3_aa: CASSPTGTGNTGELFF; v_call: TRBV3-1; j_call: TRBJ2-2
cdr3_aa: CSAVGLAGTYEQYF; v_call: TRBV20-1; j_call: TRBJ2-7
cdr3_aa: CASSPTSGFQPQHF; v_call: TRBV28; j_call: TRBJ1-5
cdr3_aa: CALAGGPSTYNEQFF; v_call: TRBV6-2/TRBV6-3; j_call: TRBJ2-1